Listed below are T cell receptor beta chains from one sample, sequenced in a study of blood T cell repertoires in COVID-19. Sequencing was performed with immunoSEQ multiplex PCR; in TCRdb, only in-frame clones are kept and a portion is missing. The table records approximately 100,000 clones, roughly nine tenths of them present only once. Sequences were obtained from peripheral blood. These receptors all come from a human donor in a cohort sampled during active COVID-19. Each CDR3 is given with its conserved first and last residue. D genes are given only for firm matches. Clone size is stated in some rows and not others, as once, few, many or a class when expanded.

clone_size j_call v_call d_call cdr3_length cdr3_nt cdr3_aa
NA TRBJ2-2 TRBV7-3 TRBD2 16 TGTGCCAGCAGTCCTCTAGCGGGGGGGCTCACCGGGGAGCTGTTTTTT CASSPLAGGLTGELFF
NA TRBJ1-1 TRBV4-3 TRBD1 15 TGCGCCAGCAGCCAAGGGACAGGGTTGAACACTGAAGCTTTCTTT CASSQGTGLNTEAFF
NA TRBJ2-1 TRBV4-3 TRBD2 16 TGCGCCAGCAGCCAAGATGGGACTAGCGGGAACAATGAGCAGTTCTTC CASSQDGTSGNNEQFF
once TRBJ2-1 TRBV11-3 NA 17 TGTGCCAGCAGCTTAGCTAGGGGGGGCAGCTCCTACAATGAGCAGTTCTTC CASSLARGGSSYNEQFF
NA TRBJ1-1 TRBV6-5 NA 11 TGTGCCAGCAGTTACCAACGTCAGGTTTTCTTT CASSYQRQVFF
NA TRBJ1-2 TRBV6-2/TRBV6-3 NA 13 TGTGCCAGCAGTTACTCGAGCATTAGCGGCTACACCTTC CASSYSSISGYTF
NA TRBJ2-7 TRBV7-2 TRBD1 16 TGTGCCAGCAGCTTAGACCTTAACAGGGGGCTTTACGAGCAGTACTTC CASSLDLNRGLYEQYF
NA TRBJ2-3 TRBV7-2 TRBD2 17 TGTGCCAGCAGCTTGACGGGACTAGCGGGGGGGCAAGATACGCAGTATTTT CASSLTGLAGGQDTQYF
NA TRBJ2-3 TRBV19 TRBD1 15 TGTGCCAGTAGTGGGACAGATTCTAGCACAGATACGCAGTATTTT CASSGTDSSTDTQYF
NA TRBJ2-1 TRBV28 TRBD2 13 TGTGCCAGCAGTGGCGGGAGTGGCAATGAGCAGTTCTTC CASSGGSGNEQFF